This entry features one TCR beta chain sequence. Its specificity is not known. With 1 base removed from V and 2 bases from J, the gap between germline ends came to 5 bases. Germline lookup yields CDR1 PRHDT and CDR2 FYEKMQ (reference sequence). This CDR3 has 14 residues. These data belong to a study of pediatric ulcerative colitis. Study results and limitations: All ulcerative colitis patients, but no controls, carried a couple of rectal clonotypes.

Clones were read by immunoSEQ multiplex PCR, and TCRdb kept only the in-frame ones, dropping some. The table has 57,000 or so clones, 80% to 90% seen once; the top ten hold about 1.5%. The sequencing sample was made of blood. This TCR derives from a boy under 18 who was a control in a study of pediatric ulcerative colitis. The chain uses TRBV13 and TRBJ2-2; no firm D call. CDR3 sequence reads: CASSLVPNTGELFF. The CDR3 DNA reads as TGTGCCAGCAGCTTAGTACCTAACACCGGGGAGCTGTTTTTT.